This is a list of T cell receptor beta chains from one sample in a study of T cell responses to AZD1222 COVID-19 vaccine. Sequencing was performed with immunoSEQ multiplex PCR; in TCRdb, only in-frame clones are kept and a portion is missing. Among tens of thousands of clones listed, roughly 90% were seen once. The sequences come from peripheral blood, collected on day 0 of AZD1222 vaccination. The receptors were gathered from an adult in good health. Both conserved end residues are trimmed from each CDR3.

V,CDR3
TRBV12-3/TRBV12-4,ASSPDSTEAF
TRBV5-1,ASSLSQGGSTDTQY
TRBV5-1,ALRVWSPYGYT
TRBV3-1/TRBV3-2,ASSQDPGVGYGYT
TRBV6-1,ASSESLAGLAQY
TRBV6-4,ASKARVGDTEAF
TRBV11-2,ASTDRENNDYGYT
TRBV12-3/TRBV12-4,ASSLQGEETQY
TRBV19,ASSMWGSAYNEQF
TRBV30,AWSVTVPNSPLH
TRBV7-9,ASSLSGNTIY
TRBV9,ASSVGSRPDSNQPQH
TRBV5-6,ASSSPPGTGTVFYT
TRBV9,ASSVALNTEAF
TRBV28,ASGPPQGYEQY
TRBV28,ASSFSVDTQY
TRBV11-3,ASSGQGVTEAF
TRBV7-3,ASSLPPGTGNTEAF
TRBV19,ASRTRNTGELF
TRBV6-1,ASSERKGGTEAF
TRBV19,ASNSAGATGELF
TRBV15,ATSTAGWGNQPQH
TRBV6-5,ATHQPNYGYT
TRBV10-2,ASSVGSYEQY
TRBV27,ASSREASTYEQY
TRBV11-2,ASSYGTGTYEQY
TRBV19,ASSVTGGAGNQPQH
TRBV3-1/TRBV3-2,ASSRLDTPYNEQF
TRBV7-6,ASSLAGPGGGNTIY
TRBV6-5,ASSYRQGNTEAF
TRBV6-1,ASSEALSSADTQY
TRBV28,ASSSPDRVRYEQY
TRBV5-1,ASSLAGSSEQY
TRBV27,ASQPRNPNTHSGANVLT
TRBV7-9,ASSLGSVRGPPYGYT
TRBV7-6,ASSPGGGRASIGYEQY
TRBV6-1,ASSDPPGEQY
TRBV24-1,ATKGGDGTEAF
TRBV3-1/TRBV3-2,ASSPSRGSYNEQF
TRBV4-2,ASSQAPTEQY
TRBV6-5,ASSYSTNLNTEAF
TRBV5-1,ASSLDSGGAHNEQF
TRBV9,ASSVGLGVDTQY
TRBV5-8,ASSLINTGELF
TRBV12-3/TRBV12-4,ASSSLGYNEQF
TRBV18,ASSPESTYNSPLH
TRBV5-1,ASSIGTPQETIY
TRBV7-3,ASSSGDSYNEQF
TRBV23-1,ASSQRCICGYT
TRBV5-6,ASSFSGGSPLH
TRBV11-2,ASSLNVAGGGDTQY
TRBV28,ASRVGGSNQPQH
TRBV5-5,ASSLYPDTQY
TRBV10-2,ASTKQGEAF
TRBV20-1,SASSPGSGANVLT
TRBV5-4,ASSLAGQRGFEQF